This record looks at one TCR beta chain sequence and its context. Its antigen remains unknown. These data come from a study of T cells in Graves' hyperthyroidism and ophthalmopathy. Ophthalmopathy patients had moderate-to-severe active disease, CAS ≥3, NOSPECS ≥4, and disease duration under 3 months. Diagnosis relied on clinical symptoms, serum thyroxine and TRAb, thyroid ultrasound and orbital computed tomography. Approximately 10 ml of fresh peripheral blood supplied the PBMCs. TCR beta CDR3 sequences were amplified from RNA transcripts. When the TCR CDR3 underwent first-round RT-PCR, the HTBI primer set was used. TCRdb itself ran the multiplex PCR reads through MiXCR, one entry per CDR3 protein. The sample lists 350,000 to 400,000 distinct CDR3 sequences, around a sixth seen once, with 40% in the top ten. The CDR3 contains 14 residues. Trimming removed 3 bases from V and 3 bases from J, with 8 bases in between. In germline, CDR1 is MNHEY, CDR2 SMNVEV (reference sequence).

Broader study findings: Ophthalmopathy and stable hyperthyroidism were separated by a 13 V-J model.

This TCR was recovered from a man between 18 and 35 years old with Graves' ophthalmopathy. Sequenced sample: blood. This chain connects TRBV27 to TRBJ2-2; TRBD1 is a possible D gene (5 bases). For the CDR3, the DNA is TGTGCCAGCAGTTTGCAGACAGACACCGGGGAGCTGTTTTTT. Translating gives CASSLQTDTGELFF.